This note documents a single T cell receptor beta chain sequence. Its target is unknown. UMI-tagged 5'RACE template switching yielded the TCR beta cDNA. Reanalyzing the 5' RACE reads, TCRdb keeps one entry per CDR3 protein, without DNA. The ten top clones account for roughly 0.4%, within a sample of a few hundred thousand distinct CDR3 sequences. This sample is part of a study of T cells expressing NK-cell markers. On the study more broadly: Obtained from sorted CD3+CD56+NKG2C+, CD3+CD56+NKG2C- and CD3+CD56-NKG2C+ T cells were the TCR beta repertoires.

Study-wide results and limits: Dominant NKG2C+ clonotypes made up roughly 1.0-7.5% of CD8+ T cells in roughly 6 donors. HCMV specificity of the expanded NKG2C+ T cell clones stayed unclear.

This CDR3 spans 14 amino acids. CDR1 is KGHSH, CDR2 LQKENI, per germline. Sequenced sample: blood T cells: a sorted CD56 or NKG2C T cell subset, CD4+ or CD8+ T cells, or bulk PBMC T cells (not recorded which). This TCR was recovered from a man between 18 and 29 years old in good health. The genes are TRBV18 and TRBJ2-1; with no DNA, the TCRdb D assignment of TRBD1 cannot be verified. The CDR3 loop reads CASSPLGQKNEQFF.